The clone carrying this T cell receptor beta chain was seen once. Its antigen remains unidentified. The CDR3 loop spans 14 amino acids. V was cut by 2 bases and J by 5 bases, with 15 bases left in between. Germline assignment: CDR1 GTSNPN and CDR2 SVGIG (reference sequence). The source of the sample is a study of T cell responses to AZD1222 COVID-19 vaccine. Notes on the study in general: Females made up more of the donors, who were largely white British, and clonal diversity may have come out too low. There were vaccine-associated CD4 TCRs across spike, dominant at 160-218 and 743-854. There were repertoire samples only from the period after the peak T cell response. Nearly half of spike-specific TCRs reportedly target variant regions that are unmutated in the B.1.351 and B.1.1.7 variants.

Clones were read by immunoSEQ multiplex PCR, and TCRdb kept only the in-frame ones, dropping some. The sample holds fewer than 150,000 clones; around 90% are singletons and the top ten take under 9.5%. The rearrangement uses TRBV30 and TRBJ1-1; D might be TRBD1 (6 bases). The input for sequencing was peripheral blood, taken on day 0 of AZD1222 vaccination. The clonotype comes from an adult in good health. The CDR3 here is CAWSLSQGWTEAFF. The CDR3 region has the DNA TGTGCCTGGAGTCTATCACAGGGATGGACTGAAGCTTTCTTT. The full variable domain, its missing parts supplied by reference TRBV30 and TRBJ1-1, is SQTIHQWPATLVQPVGSPLSLECTVEGTSNPNLYWYRQAAGRGLQLLFYSVGIGQISSEVPQNLSASRPQDRQFILSSKKLLLSDSGFYLCAWSLSQGWTEAFFGQGTRLTVV.